Shown below are 2 T cell receptor beta chains from a single sample sequenced in a study of shared clonotypes between healthy human individuals. Naive CD8 cells comprised CD45RO-negative, CCR7-positively selected cells, excluding terminally differentiated effector memory CD45RA+ cells. Assay: immunoSEQ multiplex PCR; the TCRdb copy retains only in-frame clones and omits some. The sample consists of millions of clones, around 93% of them appearing once. Sequenced: naive CD8+ T cells from PBMCs. The receptors originated from a man aged 18 to 35 in good health. Some clones in this sample may be carry-over from other donors' samples.

The V call is TRBV28, the J call TRBJ2-1; D perhaps matches TRBD2 (5 bases). V shed 4 bases and J shed 10 bases, with 17 bases lying between them. The length of the CDR3 is 14 residues. Germline CDR1 MDHEN, CDR2 SYDVKM. The CDR3 sequence: CASSSDWASGEQFF. DNA of the CDR3: TGTGCCAGCAGTTCGGACTGGGCATCGGGGGAGCAGTTCTTC.

This clone was detected once. The chain recombines TRBV29-1 with TRBJ2-5; D remains unclear. The CDR3 consists of 16 residues. In germline, CDR1 is SQVTM, CDR2 ANQGSEA. V lost 0 bases, J lost 0 bases, and 14 bases lay in between. The CDR3 DNA is TGCAGCGTTGAAGATAATCGGGTAACTAACCAAGAGACCCAGTACTTC. Translating gives CSVEDNRVTNQETQYF.